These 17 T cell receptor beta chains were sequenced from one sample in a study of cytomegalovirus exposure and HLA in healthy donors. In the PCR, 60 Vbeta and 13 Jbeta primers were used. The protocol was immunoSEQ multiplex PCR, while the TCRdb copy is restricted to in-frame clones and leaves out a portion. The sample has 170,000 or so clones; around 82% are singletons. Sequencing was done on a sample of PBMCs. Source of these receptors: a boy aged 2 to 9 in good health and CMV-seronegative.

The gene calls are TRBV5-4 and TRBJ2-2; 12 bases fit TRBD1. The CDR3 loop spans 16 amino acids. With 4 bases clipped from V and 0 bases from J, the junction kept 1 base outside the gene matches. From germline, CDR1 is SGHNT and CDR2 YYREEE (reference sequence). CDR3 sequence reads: CASSGTGGPNTGELFF. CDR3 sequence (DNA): TGTGCCAGCAGCGGGACAGGGGGCCCGAACACCGGGGAGCTGTTTTTT.

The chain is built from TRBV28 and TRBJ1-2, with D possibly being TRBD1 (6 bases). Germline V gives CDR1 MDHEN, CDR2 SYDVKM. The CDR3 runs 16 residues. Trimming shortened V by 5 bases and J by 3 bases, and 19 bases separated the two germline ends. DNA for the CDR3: TGTGCCAGCAGTACCGGGAGGGGGGACGACTACTATGGCTACACCTTC. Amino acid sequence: CASSTGRGDDYYGYTF.

In DNA, the CDR3 is TGTGCCAGCAGCTTGGGGCAGATCTATGGCTACACCTTC. It yields the protein CASSLGQIYGYTF. This chain connects TRBV5-6 to TRBJ1-2, with D unclear. The CDR3 is made up of 13 amino acids. The germline V gene encodes CDR1 SGHDT and CDR2 YYEEEE. The germline V and J ends were trimmed by 0 bases and 4 bases, with 7 bases remaining between them.

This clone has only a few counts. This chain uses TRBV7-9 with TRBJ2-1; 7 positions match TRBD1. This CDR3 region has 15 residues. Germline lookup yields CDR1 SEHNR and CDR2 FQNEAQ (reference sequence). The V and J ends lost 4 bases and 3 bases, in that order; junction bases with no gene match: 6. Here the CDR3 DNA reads TGTGCCAGCAGCTCTCGACAGGGAATCTACAATGAGCAGTTCTTC. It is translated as CASSSRQGIYNEQFF. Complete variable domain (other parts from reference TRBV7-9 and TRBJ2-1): DTGVSQNPRHKITKRGQNVTFRCDPISEHNRLYWYRQTLGQGPEFLTYFQNEAQLEKSRLLSDRFSAERPKGSFSTLEIQRTEQGDSAMYLCASSSRQGIYNEQFFGPGTRLTVL.

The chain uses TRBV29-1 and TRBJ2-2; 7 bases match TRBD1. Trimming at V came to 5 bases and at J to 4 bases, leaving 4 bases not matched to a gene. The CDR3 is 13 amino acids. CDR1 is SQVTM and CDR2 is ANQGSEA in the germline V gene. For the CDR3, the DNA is TGCAGCGTTAAGACAGGGATCACCGGGGAGCTGTTTTTT. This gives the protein CSVKTGITGELFF.

The CDR3 sequence is CASSSNKNTEAFF. In nucleotides, the CDR3 is TGTGCCAGCAGCTCTAATAAGAACACTGAAGCTTTCTTT. This chain uses TRBV11-2 with TRBJ1-1; D is unresolved. The ends were cut back, 4 bases at V and 1 base at J, with 7 bases in the middle. CDR3 length: 13 amino acids. The V gene's germline CDR1 is SGHAT and CDR2 FQNNGV. The full variable domain, completed using reference TRBV11-2 and TRBJ1-1, is EAGVAQSPRYKIIEKRQSVAFWCNPISGHATLYWYQQILGQGPKLLIQFQNNGVVDDSQLPKDRFSAERLKGVDSTLKIQPAKLEDSAVYLCASSSNKNTEAFFGQGTRLTVV.

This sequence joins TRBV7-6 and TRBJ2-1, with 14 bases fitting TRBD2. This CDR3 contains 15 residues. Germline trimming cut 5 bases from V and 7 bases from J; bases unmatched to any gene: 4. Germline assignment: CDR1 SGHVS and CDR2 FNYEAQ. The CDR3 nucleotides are TGTGCCAGCAGCCACCGGACTAGCGGGAGGAATGAGCAGTTCTTC. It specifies CASSHRTSGRNEQFF. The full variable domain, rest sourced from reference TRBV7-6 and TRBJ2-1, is GAGVSQSPRYKVTKRGQDVALRCDPISGHVSLYWYRQALGQGPEFLTYFNYEAQQDKSGLPNDRFSAERPEGSISTLTIQRTEQRDSAMYRCASSHRTSGRNEQFFGPGTRLTVL.

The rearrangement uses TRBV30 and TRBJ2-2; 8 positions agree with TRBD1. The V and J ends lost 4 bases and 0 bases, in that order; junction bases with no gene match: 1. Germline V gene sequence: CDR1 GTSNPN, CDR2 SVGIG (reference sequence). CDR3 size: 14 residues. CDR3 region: CAWTGQANTGELFF. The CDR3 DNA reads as TGTGCCTGGACGGGACAGGCGAACACCGGGGAGCTGTTTTTT.

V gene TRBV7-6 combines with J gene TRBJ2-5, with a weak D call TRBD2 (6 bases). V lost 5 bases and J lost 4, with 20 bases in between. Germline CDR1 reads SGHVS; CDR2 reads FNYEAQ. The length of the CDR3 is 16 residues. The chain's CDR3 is CASSREAFGSGETQYF. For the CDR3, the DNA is TGTGCCAGCAGCCGTGAAGCATTCGGGAGCGGAGAGACCCAGTACTTC.

The CDR3 DNA sequence: TGCGCCAGCAGCCAGGAAACCCTTAGGGGCGACCGCTACGAGCAGTACTTC. Its protein product is CASSQETLRGDRYEQYF. The gene calls are TRBV4-1 and TRBJ2-7; a possible D gene is TRBD1 (5 bases). Per germline, CDR1 MGHRA and CDR2 YSYEKL. V lost 3 bases to trimming and J lost 3 bases, with 21 bases between them. This CDR3 spans 17 amino acids.

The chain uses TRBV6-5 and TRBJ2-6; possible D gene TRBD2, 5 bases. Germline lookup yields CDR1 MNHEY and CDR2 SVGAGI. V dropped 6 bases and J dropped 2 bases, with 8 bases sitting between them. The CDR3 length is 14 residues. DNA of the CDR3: TGTGCCAGCAGCCCCGGGGCTGGGGCCAACGTCCTGACTTTC. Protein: CASSPGAGANVLTF.

This CDR3 reads CASSLVGAQGSNQPQHF. The CDR3 nucleotides read TGTGCCAGCAGCTTGGTAGGGGCTCAAGGGAGCAATCAGCCCCAGCATTTT. J is TRBJ1-5 and V is TRBV5-4; a possible D gene is TRBD1 (5 bases). Germline V CDR1 and CDR2: SGHNT, YYREEE (reference sequence). The CDR3 length is 17 residues. Trimming removed 0 bases at V and 1 base at J, with 14 bases between.

CDR3 nucleotide sequence: TGTGCCAGCAGCTCCAGAGCGGGATTCTCCTACAATGAGCAGTTCTTC. Its translation: CASSSRAGFSYNEQFF. The chain joins TRBV7-3 to TRBJ2-1, with TRBD2 matching over 7 bases. There are 16 residues in the CDR3. V shed 4 bases, J shed 0 bases, and the junction held 6 bases outside the gene matches. Germline values: CDR1 SGHTA, CDR2 FQGTGA.

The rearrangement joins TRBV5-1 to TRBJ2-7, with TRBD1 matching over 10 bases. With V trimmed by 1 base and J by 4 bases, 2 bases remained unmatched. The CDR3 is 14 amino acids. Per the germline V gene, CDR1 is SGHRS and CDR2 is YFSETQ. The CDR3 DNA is TGCGCCAGCAGCTTGCGGGACAGGGGATACGAGCAGTACTTC. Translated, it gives CASSLRDRGYEQYF.

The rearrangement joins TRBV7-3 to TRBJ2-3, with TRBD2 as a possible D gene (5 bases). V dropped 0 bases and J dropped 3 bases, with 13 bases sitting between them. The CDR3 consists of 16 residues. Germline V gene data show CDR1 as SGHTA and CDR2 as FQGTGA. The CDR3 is CASSLTGGWRTDTQYF. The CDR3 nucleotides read TGTGCCAGCAGCTTAACTGGAGGTTGGAGAACAGATACGCAGTATTTT.

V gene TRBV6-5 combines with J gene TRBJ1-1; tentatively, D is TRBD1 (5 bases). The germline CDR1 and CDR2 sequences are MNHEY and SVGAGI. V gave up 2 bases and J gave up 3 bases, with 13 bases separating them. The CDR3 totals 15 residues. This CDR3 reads CASSYTGGTYTEAFF. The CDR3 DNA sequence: TGTGCCAGCAGTTACACCGGGGGGACCTACACTGAAGCTTTCTTT.

CDR3: CSVGLAGVSDTQYF. CDR3 in DNA: TGCAGCGTTGGTCTAGCGGGAGTTTCAGATACGCAGTATTTT. This chain uses TRBV29-1 with TRBJ2-3; 10 bases map to TRBD2. Unmatched junction bases numbered 5, after V lost 4 bases and J lost 4 bases. This CDR3 region has 14 residues. The germline CDR1 and CDR2 sequences are SQVTM and ANQGSEA.